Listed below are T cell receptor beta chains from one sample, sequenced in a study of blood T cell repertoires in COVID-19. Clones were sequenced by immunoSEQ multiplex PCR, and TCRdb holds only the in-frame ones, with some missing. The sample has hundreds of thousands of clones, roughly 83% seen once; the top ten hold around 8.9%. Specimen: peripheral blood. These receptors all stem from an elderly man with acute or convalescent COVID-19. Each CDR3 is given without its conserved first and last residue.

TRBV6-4 ASSDAGTGGTEAF
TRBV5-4 ASSPDRGGNYGYT
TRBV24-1 AASRRDRSTDTQY
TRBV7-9 ASSFGTPANYGYT
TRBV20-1 SASLGGPNGAF
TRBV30 AWSPGQWTADQPQH
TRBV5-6 ASCLSGVAEAF
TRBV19 ASTPGGVPTDTQY
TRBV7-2 ASSLSVGLAQETQY
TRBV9 ASSARSRDNYGYT
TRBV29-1 SALPGWNQPQH
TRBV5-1 ASRREDEKLF
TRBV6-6 ASSYPTRGSGNEQF
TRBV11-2 ASSLSNQETQY
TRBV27 ASSRQGRNEQF
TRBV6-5 ASSTLAGGSYEQY
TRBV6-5 ASSSGQFGEAF
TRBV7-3 ASSRTSRHGEQF
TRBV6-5 ASSRDRGSNQPQH
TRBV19 ASSSRQVSGNTIY
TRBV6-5 ASRARGNTEAF
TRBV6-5 ASSYSQGNNSPLH
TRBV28 ASRGGTGYGYT
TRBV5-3 ARSLGLAFNEQF
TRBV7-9 ASSLRSNNEKLF
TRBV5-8 ASSRVPTGYSNQPQH
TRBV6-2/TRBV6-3 ASSYSTGNQH
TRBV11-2 ASSLDPFYEQY
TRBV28 ASSSATLNYGYT
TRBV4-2 ASSQRTGAGQPQH
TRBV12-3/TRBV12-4 ASSLGTGYEQY
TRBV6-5 ASFLRQGAHEKLF
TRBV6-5 ASSYDGGGEQY
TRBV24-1 ATSDPRGSGQPQH
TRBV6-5 ASRTTRNNSPLH
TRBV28 ASSLVLPGSPYEQY
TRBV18 ASSPRGGRTDTQY
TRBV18 ASSPRVEADTQY
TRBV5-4 ASSSTGLSEKLF
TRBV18 ASSPPGQYQETQY
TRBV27 ASSSLRTGRPGEQY
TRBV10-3 ASGTGVNTGELF